The present entry profiles one T cell receptor beta chain with its context. Its antigen is undetermined. Repertoires were generated with immunoSEQ multiplex PCR, while TCRdb's copy carries only in-frame clones and drops some. This sample has approximately 65,000 clones, with about 89% found just once. The sample belongs to a study of OX40 agonist ivuxolimab in advanced cancers. CDR3 length: 13 residues. The germline V gene encodes CDR1 MRHNA and CDR2 SNTAGT. The ends lost 7 bases at V and 7 bases at J; junction bases unmatched: 5. Study-level results: More expanded clones were found, on average, in CD8+ than in CD4+ T cells. The work left the antigen specificity of expanded peripheral T cells undetermined.

The source is an adult with an advanced solid tumor such as melanoma, head and neck, liver or kidney cancer. The chain combines TRBV6-4 with TRBJ1-2, with TRBD1 matching 11 bases. Source: CD4+ or CD8+ T cells sorted from blood, taken in a trial of the OX40 agonist ivuxolimab. The DNA of the CDR3 is TGTGCCAGCAAAGGACAGGGGGCAGGTGGCTACACCTTC. It is translated as CASKGQGAGGYTF.